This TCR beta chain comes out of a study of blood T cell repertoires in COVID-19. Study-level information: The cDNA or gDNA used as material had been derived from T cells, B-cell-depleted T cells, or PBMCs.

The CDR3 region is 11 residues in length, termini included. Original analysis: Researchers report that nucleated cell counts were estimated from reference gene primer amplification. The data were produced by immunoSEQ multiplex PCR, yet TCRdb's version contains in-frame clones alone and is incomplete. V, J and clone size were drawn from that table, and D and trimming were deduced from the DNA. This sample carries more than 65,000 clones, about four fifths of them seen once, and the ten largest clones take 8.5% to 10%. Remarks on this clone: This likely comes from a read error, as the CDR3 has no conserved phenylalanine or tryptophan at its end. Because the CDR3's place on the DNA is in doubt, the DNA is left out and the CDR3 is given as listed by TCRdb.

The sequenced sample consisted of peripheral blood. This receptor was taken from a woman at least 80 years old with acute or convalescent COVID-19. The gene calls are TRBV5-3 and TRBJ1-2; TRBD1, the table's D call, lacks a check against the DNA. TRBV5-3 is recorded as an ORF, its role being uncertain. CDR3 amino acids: CARSPWGRLRP.